A single sample is the source of the 11 T cell receptor beta chains below, sequenced in a study of blood T cell repertoires in COVID-19. The assay was immunoSEQ multiplex PCR, and TCRdb's table has in-frame clones only and misses some. This table has about 210,000 clones, about 87% appearing once. The sequencing input was PBMCs or T cells enriched from blood (not recorded which). The receptors originated from a man in his late teens or twenties with acute COVID-19.

This chain uses TRBV6-5 with TRBJ1-6, with 7 nucleotides matching TRBD1. CDR1 and CDR2 from the germline V gene are MNHEY and SVGAGI. CDR3 size: 15 residues. V shed 7 bases, J shed 7 bases, and the junction held 10 bases outside the gene matches. The CDR3 DNA follows: TGTGCCAGCACATTCGCCGGGACAGAGAATTCACCCCTCCACTTT. It codes for CASTFAGTENSPLHF.

This chain uses TRBV11-3 with TRBJ2-1; 7 bases line up with TRBD1. This CDR3 region has 15 residues. Losses at the gene ends were 4 bases for V and 7 bases for J; bases not matched to a gene: 10. Germline CDR1 is SGHNT and CDR2 is YENEEA. Here the CDR3 reads CASSSEGAWTNEQFF. CDR3 nucleotide sequence: TGTGCCAGCAGCTCAGAGGGGGCCTGGACTAATGAGCAGTTCTTC. Together with reference TRBV11-3 and TRBJ2-1, the CDR3 gives the full variable domain: EAGVVQSPRYKIIEKKQPVAFWCNPISGHNTLYWYLQNLGQGPELLIRYENEEAVDDSQLPKDRFSAERLKGVDSTLKIQPAELGDSAVYLCASSSEGAWTNEQFFGPGTRLTVL.

The chain is built from TRBV27 and TRBJ2-7, with 9 bases fitting TRBD2. Unmatched junction bases numbered 5, after V lost 2 bases and J lost 0 bases. The CDR3 has 16 residues. Germline assignment: CDR1 MNHEY and CDR2 SMNVEV (reference sequence). This chain's CDR3 is CASSLGTSPLSYEQYF. CDR3 nucleotide sequence: TGTGCCAGCAGTTTAGGGACTAGCCCGCTCTCCTACGAGCAGTACTTC.

This clone was recorded once. The V gene is TRBV5-8, the J gene TRBJ2-1; 8 bases map to TRBD1. J lost 5 bases, V lost 7 bases, and 8 bases had no gene match. The CDR3 totals 14 residues. CDR1 is SGHTS, CDR2 YDEGEE, per germline. CDR3 residues: CASDRGKTHNEQFF. The CDR3 DNA reads as TGTGCCAGCGACAGGGGTAAAACTCACAATGAGCAGTTCTTC.

This chain uses TRBV5-1 with TRBJ2-2; 14 positions match TRBD2. The CDR3 has 15 residues. V shed 3 bases and J 7 bases; nucleotides not matched to a gene: 2. Germline CDR1 is SGHRS and CDR2 is YFSETQ. CDR3 in amino acids: CASSWGTSGSGELFF. The CDR3 nucleotides read TGCGCCAGCAGCTGGGGGACTAGCGGGAGCGGGGAGCTGTTTTTT.

The chain joins TRBV5-1 to TRBJ2-5; 8 bases are a match to TRBD1. With V trimmed by 3 bases and J by 1 base, 5 bases remained unmatched. This CDR3 comprises 15 residues. The V gene's germline CDR1 is SGHRS and CDR2 YFSETQ. The CDR3 coding sequence is TGCGCCAGCAGCTCCCGGACAGGGTCCCAAGAGACCCAGTACTTC. Translation: CASSSRTGSQETQYF. The full variable domain, in which reference TRBV5-1 and TRBJ2-5 provide the parts outside the CDR3, is KAGVTQTPRYLIKTRGQQVTLSCSPISGHRSVSWYQQTPGQGLQFLFEYFSETQRNKGNFPGRFSGRQFSNSRSEMNVSTLELGDSALYLCASSSRTGSQETQYFGPGTRLLVL.

CDR3 sequence reads: CASSLTPGQGNTIYF. The CDR3 bases are TGTGCCAGCAGCCTCACCCCGGGACAGGGAAACACCATATATTTT. This chain connects TRBV9 to TRBJ1-3; 7 bases agree with TRBD1. Trimming at V came to 4 bases and at J to 4 bases, leaving 8 bases not matched to a gene. Per germline, CDR1 SGDLS and CDR2 YYNGEE. The CDR3 has 15 amino acids.

V usage is TRBV7-8 and J usage is TRBJ1-5; 9 nucleotides match TRBD1. The germline gives CDR1 SGHVS, CDR2 FQNEAQ. The CDR3 has 14 residues. The trim removed 5 bases at V and 4 bases at J, leaving 3 bases unmatched. The CDR3 is CASSIGTGNQPQHF. In DNA, the CDR3 is TGTGCCAGCAGCATAGGGACAGGGAATCAGCCCCAGCATTTT.

The rearrangement uses TRBV10-1 and TRBJ2-7; TRBD2 matches 11 bases. Germline V gene sequence: CDR1 WNHNN, CDR2 SYGVQD (reference sequence). The CDR3 sequence is 15 residues long. Unmatched junction bases numbered 3, after V lost 0 bases and J lost 5 bases. The CDR3 DNA reads as TGCGCCAGCAGTGAGTCTACTAGCGGGAGCGACGAGCAGTACTTC. Translated, it gives CASSESTSGSDEQYF.

V is TRBV6-5 and J is TRBJ2-7, with TRBD1 identical over 9 bases. The junction had 14 bases not matched to a gene; V was cut back by 6 bases and J by 8 bases. The germline gives CDR1 MNHEY, CDR2 SVGAGI. This CDR3 spans 15 amino acids. CDR3 loop: CASRPATGGGSKQYF. CDR3 sequence (DNA): TGTGCCAGCAGACCCGCGACAGGGGGAGGGAGCAAGCAGTACTTC.

The V and J genes are TRBV28 and TRBJ2-3; TRBD1 aligns across 7 bases. The CDR3 is made up of 18 amino acids. V lost 6 bases to trimming and J lost 0 bases; unmatched junction nucleotides: 15. Per the germline V gene, CDR1 is MDHEN and CDR2 is SYDVKM. The CDR3 sequence is CASRSQGEGTSSTDTQYF. The CDR3 DNA is TGTGCCAGCAGGTCTCAGGGGGAAGGGACCTCTAGCACAGATACGCAGTATTTT.